Sequencing of this T cell receptor (beta chain) was carried out in a study of T cells after yellow fever vaccination. TCRdb independently ran MiXCR on the 5' RACE reads; one entry per CDR3 protein. The sample has 340,000 or so distinct CDR3 sequences, under 15% seen once. This clonotype was observed a few times. CDR1 is SGHRS, CDR2 YFSETQ, per germline. The CDR3 loop spans 15 amino acids. Trimming pared 2 bases from V and 0 bases from J, leaving 11 bases between. The sequences come from CD4+ T cells sorted from PBMCs, collected 15 days after the yellow fever booster vaccination. This clonotype originated in a young man who received the YFV17D yellow fever vaccine. The V call is TRBV5-1, the J call TRBJ1-1, with no clear D. The CDR3 DNA reads TGCGCCAGCAGCTTATGGGAGTCGGTGAACACTGAAGCTTTCTTT. Protein sequence: CASSLWESVNTEAFF. Together with reference TRBV5-1 and TRBJ1-1, the CDR3 gives the full variable domain: KAGVTQTPRYLIKTRGQQVTLSCSPISGHRSVSWYQQTPGQGLQFLFEYFSETQRNKGNFPGRFSGRQFSNSRSEMNVSTLELGDSALYLCASSLWESVNTEAFFGQGTRLTVV.